A single sample is the source of the 11 T cell receptor beta chains below, sequenced in a study of metastatic and nonmetastatic thyroid tumors. No patient received treatment before thyroid surgery. TCRdb recomputed clones from the PCR reads via MiXCR. The sample lists under 100,000 clones; 7.5% to 9% were seen once. Sequences were obtained from blood. These receptors all come from a female donor with papillary thyroid cancer or a benign thyroid nodule (not recorded which). Some clones in this sample may be carry-over from other donors' samples.

The chain combines TRBV7-9 with TRBJ2-2; 9 nucleotides match TRBD1. Germline V gives CDR1 SEHNR, CDR2 FQNEAQ (reference sequence). Losses at the gene ends were 6 bases for V and 8 bases for J; bases not matched to a gene: 4. The CDR3 has 13 amino acids. The CDR3 here is CASSDRGVGELFF. The CDR3 DNA is TGTGCCAGCAGTGACAGGGGGGTAGGGGAGCTGTTTTTT.

Points on this clone: The identical CDR3 is also encoded by other nucleotide sequences in the sample. J is TRBJ1-6 and V is TRBV10-3; 7 bases are a match to TRBD1. The CDR3 contains 18 residues. The V gene's germline CDR1 is ENHRY and CDR2 SYGVKD. Trimming took 0 bases from V and 7 from J; bases not matched to a gene: 12. CDR3 nucleotides: TGTGCCATCAGTGAGTCGAAGGAAGGGGGCCGGAGGAATTCACCCCTCCACTTT. It yields the protein CAISESKEGGRRNSPLHF.

This clone showed up many times. The chain employs TRBV18 and TRBJ1-2, with TRBD1 matching 8 bases. Germline-derived CDR1 and CDR2 are KGHSH and LQKENI. The CDR3 has 12 residues. V trimming: 5 bases; J trimming: 7 bases; junction bases outside the gene matches: 3. CDR3 nucleotide sequence: TGTGCCAGCTCAGGACAGGGAAGTGGCTACACCTTC. Its translation is CASSGQGSGYTF. Looking up the rest from reference TRBV18 and TRBJ1-2 gives the full variable domain: NAGVMQNPRHLVRRRGQEARLRCSPMKGHSHVYWYRQLPEEGLKFMVYLQKENIIDESGMPKERFSAEFPKEGPSILRIQQVVRGDSAAYFCASSGQGSGYTFGSGTRLTVV.

This clone was seen only a few times. The chain carries TRBV28 and TRBJ1-1; D not resolved. CDR3 length: 17 residues. Germline V gene data show CDR1 as MDHEN and CDR2 as SYDVKM. V lost 5 bases, J lost 4 bases, and 23 bases lay in between. CDR3 protein: CASSVASAYDAGTEAFF. CDR3 sequence (DNA): TGTGCCAGCAGTGTTGCATCGGCTTATGATGCAGGCACTGAAGCTTTCTTT.

The CDR3 sequence: CAWSPRGEAFF. DNA of the CDR3: TGTGCCTGGAGTCCTAGGGGTGAAGCTTTCTTT. The chain combines TRBV30 with TRBJ1-1, with TRBD1 as a possible D gene (5 bases). The V gene's germline CDR1 is GTSNPN and CDR2 SVGIG (reference sequence). Trimming shortened V by 2 bases and J by 7 bases, and 8 bases separated the two germline ends. This CDR3 has 11 amino acids.

At least ten counts were recorded for this clone. The chain couples TRBV6-1 to TRBJ2-7, with D possibly matching TRBD2 (5 bases). V was clipped by 5 bases and J by 6 bases, with 17 bases between them. CDR1 and CDR2 from the germline V gene are MNHNS and SASEGT. The CDR3 has 14 residues. Here the CDR3 reads CASSSGIPAGEQYF. DNA for the CDR3: TGTGCCAGCAGTTCCGGGATCCCTGCTGGCGAGCAGTACTTC.

This clone occurred many times. CDR3 in DNA: TGTGCCAGCAGTGTACTGACCTACGAGCAGTACTTC. Protein product: CASSVLTYEQYF. The J gene is TRBJ2-7, the V gene TRBV2; no clear D gene. Germline lookup yields CDR1 SNHLY and CDR2 FYNNEI. The CDR3 extends over 12 amino acids. The V end lost 4 bases, the J end lost 2 bases, and 6 bases lay between the germline ends.

This clone is a singleton in its sample. V gene TRBV20-1 combines with J gene TRBJ1-2; 7 bases are shared with TRBD1. J lost 3 bases, V lost 5 bases, and 12 bases had no gene match. This CDR3 is built from 15 residues. Germline V gives CDR1 DFQATT, CDR2 SNEGSKA (reference sequence). This CDR3 is CSAQAQGGVDYGYTF. The CDR3, as DNA: TGCAGTGCTCAGGCGCAGGGGGGAGTGGACTATGGCTACACCTTC.

This clone was seen at least ten times. The rearrangement joins TRBV28 to TRBJ2-3; 7 bases are shared with TRBD1. This CDR3 comprises 14 residues. Germline loops: CDR1 MDHEN, CDR2 SYDVKM. V shed 6 bases, J shed 2 bases, and the junction held 5 bases outside the gene matches. The CDR3 reads CASSRQGPTDTQYF. The DNA for the CDR3 is TGTGCCAGCAGCCGACAGGGCCCCACAGATACGCAGTATTTT. The full variable domain, completed using reference TRBV28 and TRBJ2-3, is DVKVTQSSRYLVKRTGEKVFLECVQDMDHENMFWYRQDPGLGLRLIYFSYDVKMKEKGDIPEGYSVSREKKERFSLILESASTNQTSMYLCASSRQGPTDTQYFGPGTRLTVL.

A word on this clone: The junction departs from the called germline gene at one end, perhaps through a read error. The chain uses TRBV5-1 and TRBJ2-1; no definite D call. The CDR3 has 14 amino acids. Germline CDR1 reads SGHRS; CDR2 reads YFSETQ. Written as DNA, the CDR3 is TGCGCCAGCAGATTGGAAACCAATATGGATGAGCAGTTCTTC. Translation gives CASRLETNMDEQFF.

Many counts were recorded for this clone. The chain couples TRBV5-6 to TRBJ1-5; TRBD1 is a possible D gene (6 bases). Per the germline V gene, CDR1 is SGHDT and CDR2 is YYEEEE. The CDR3 has 16 residues. Trimming pared 1 base from V and 2 bases from J, leaving 13 bases between. The CDR3 reads CASSLLGEGGNQPQHF. The CDR3 DNA follows: TGTGCCAGCAGCTTGTTAGGGGAGGGGGGCAATCAGCCCCAGCATTTT.